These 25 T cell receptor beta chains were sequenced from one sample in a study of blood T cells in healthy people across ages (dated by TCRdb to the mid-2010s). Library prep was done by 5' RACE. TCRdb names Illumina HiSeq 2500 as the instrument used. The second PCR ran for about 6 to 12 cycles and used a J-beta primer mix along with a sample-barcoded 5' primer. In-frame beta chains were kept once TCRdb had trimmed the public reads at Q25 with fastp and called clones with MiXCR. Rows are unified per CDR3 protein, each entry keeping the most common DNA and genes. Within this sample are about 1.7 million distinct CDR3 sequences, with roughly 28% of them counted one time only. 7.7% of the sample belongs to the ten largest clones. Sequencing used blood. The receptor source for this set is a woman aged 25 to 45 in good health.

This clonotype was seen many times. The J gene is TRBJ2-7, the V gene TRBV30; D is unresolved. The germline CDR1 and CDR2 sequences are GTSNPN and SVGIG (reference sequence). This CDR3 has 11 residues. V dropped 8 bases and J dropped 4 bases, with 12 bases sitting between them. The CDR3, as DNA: TGTGCCGCTACTGGGCCATACGAGCAGTACTTC. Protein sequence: CAATGPYEQYF.

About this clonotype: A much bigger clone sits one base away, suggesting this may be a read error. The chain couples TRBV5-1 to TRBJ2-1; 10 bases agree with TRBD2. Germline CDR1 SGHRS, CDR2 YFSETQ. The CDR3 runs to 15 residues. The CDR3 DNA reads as TGCGCCGGCAGCCGGCTGGCTAGCGGGGGCGATGAGCAGTTCTTC. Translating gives CAGSRLASGGDEQFF. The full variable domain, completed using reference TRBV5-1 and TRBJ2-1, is KAGVTQTPRYLIKTRGQQVTLSCSPISGHRSVSWYQQTPGQGLQFLFEYFSETQRNKGNFPGRFSGRQFSNSRSEMNVSTLELGDSALYLCAGSRLASGGDEQFFGPGTRLTVL.

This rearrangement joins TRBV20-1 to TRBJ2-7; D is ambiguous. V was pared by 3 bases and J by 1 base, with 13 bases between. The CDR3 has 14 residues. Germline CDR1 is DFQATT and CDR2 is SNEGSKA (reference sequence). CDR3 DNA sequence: TGCAGTGCTAGCCCCCCTAGTCAGTCCTACGAGCAGTACTTC. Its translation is CSASPPSQSYEQYF.

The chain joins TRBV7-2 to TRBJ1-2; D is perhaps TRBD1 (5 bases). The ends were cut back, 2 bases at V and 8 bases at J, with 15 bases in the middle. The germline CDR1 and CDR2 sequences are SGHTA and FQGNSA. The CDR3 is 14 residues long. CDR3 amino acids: CASSLWARGNGYTF. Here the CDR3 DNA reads TGTGCCAGCAGCTTATGGGCAAGGGGAAACGGCTACACCTTC.

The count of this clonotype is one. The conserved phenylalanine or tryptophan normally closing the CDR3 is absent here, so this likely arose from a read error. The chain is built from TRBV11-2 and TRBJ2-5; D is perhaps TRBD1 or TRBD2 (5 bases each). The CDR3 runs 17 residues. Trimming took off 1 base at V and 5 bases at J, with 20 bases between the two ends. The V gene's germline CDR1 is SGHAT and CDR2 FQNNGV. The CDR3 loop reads CASSLVGAGTYRETQYV. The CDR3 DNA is TGTGCCAGCAGCTTAGTCGGGGCAGGGACCTACCGGGAGACCCAGTACGTC.

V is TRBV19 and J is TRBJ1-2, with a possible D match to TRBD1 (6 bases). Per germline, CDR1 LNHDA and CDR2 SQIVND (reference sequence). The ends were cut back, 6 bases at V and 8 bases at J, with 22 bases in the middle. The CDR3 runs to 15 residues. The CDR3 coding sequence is TGTGCCAGTAGAGCCGGGACTTCATCCGGGGGCGGCTACACCTTC. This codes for CASRAGTSSGGGYTF.

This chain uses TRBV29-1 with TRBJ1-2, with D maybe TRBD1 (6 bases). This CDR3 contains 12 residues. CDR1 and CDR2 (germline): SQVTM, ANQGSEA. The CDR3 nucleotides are TGCGGCGCATCCTGGGGGGCTTATGGCTACACCTTC. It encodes CGASWGAYGYTF. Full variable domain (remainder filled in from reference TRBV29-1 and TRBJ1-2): SAVISQKPSRDICQRGTSLTIQCQVDSQVTMMFWYRQQPGQSLTLIATANQGSEATYESGFVIDKFPISRPNLTFSTLTVSNMSPEDSSIYLCGASWGAYGYTFGSGTRLTVV.

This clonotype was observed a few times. The CDR3 region is CASGFLVEGREETQYF. The CDR3 nucleotides read TGTGCTAGTGGATTCTTGGTTGAGGGGAGGGAAGAGACCCAGTACTTC. The chain joins TRBV12-5 to TRBJ2-5, with 7 bases that match TRBD2. Germline trimming cut 6 bases from V and 3 bases from J; bases unmatched to any gene: 13. Germline V lookup: CDR1 LGHNT, CDR2 FRNRAP. This CDR3 spans 16 amino acids.

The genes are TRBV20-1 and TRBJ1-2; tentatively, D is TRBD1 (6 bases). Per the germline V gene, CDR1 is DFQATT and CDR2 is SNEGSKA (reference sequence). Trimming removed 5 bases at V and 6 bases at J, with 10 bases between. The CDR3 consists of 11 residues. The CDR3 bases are TGCAGTGCTCCTCGACAGGATGGCTACACCTTC. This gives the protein CSAPRQDGYTF.

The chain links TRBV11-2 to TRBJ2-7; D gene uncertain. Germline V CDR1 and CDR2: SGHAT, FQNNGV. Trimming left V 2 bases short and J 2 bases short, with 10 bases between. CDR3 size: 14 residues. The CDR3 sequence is CASSLQLDPYEQYF. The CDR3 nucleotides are TGTGCCAGCAGCTTACAGCTTGACCCCTACGAGCAGTACTTC.

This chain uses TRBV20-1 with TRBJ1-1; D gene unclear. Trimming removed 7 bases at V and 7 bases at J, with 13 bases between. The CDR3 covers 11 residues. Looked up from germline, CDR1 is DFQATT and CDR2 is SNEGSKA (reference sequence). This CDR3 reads CSVQNFYEAFF. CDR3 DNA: TGCAGTGTTCAGAATTTTTATGAAGCTTTCTTT.

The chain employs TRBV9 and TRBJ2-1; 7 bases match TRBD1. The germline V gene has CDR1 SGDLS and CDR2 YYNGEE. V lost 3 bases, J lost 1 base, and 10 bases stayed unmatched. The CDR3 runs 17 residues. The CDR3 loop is CASSASTGTLSYNEQFF. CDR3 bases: TGTGCCAGCAGCGCCTCGACAGGGACCCTTTCCTACAATGAGCAGTTCTTC. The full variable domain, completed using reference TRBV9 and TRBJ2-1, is DSGVTQTPKHLITATGQRVTLRCSPRSGDLSVYWYQQSLDQGLQFLIQYYNGEERAKGNILERFSAQQFPDLHSELNLSSLELGDSALYFCASSASTGTLSYNEQFFGPGTRLTVL.

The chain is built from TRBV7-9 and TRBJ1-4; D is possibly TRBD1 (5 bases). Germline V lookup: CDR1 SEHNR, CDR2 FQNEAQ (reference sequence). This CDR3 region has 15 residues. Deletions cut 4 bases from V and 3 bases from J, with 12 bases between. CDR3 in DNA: TGTGCCAGCAGCTCCCCTGGGGCCTCTAATGAAAAACTGTTTTTT. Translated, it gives CASSSPGASNEKLFF.

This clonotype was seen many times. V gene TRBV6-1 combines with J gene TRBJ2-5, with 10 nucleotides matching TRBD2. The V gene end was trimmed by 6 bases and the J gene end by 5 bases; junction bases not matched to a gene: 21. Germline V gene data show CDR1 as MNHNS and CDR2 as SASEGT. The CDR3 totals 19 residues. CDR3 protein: CASRTTFAAGGPSKETQYF. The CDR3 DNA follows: TGTGCCAGCAGAACGACTTTTGCAGCGGGGGGGCCGAGTAAGGAGACCCAGTACTTC.

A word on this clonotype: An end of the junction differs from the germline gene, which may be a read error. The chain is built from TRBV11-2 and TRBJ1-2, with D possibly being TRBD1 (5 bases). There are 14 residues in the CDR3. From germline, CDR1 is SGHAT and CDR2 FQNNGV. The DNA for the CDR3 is TGTGTCAGCAGCTTACTGCAGGGAACGGGCGGCTACACCTTC. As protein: CVSSLLQGTGGYTF.

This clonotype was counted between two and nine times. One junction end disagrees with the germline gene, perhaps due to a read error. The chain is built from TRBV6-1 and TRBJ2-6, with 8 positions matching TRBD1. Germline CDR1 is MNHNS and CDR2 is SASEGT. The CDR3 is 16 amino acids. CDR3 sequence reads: CATSGDRISGANVLTF. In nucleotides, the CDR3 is TGTGCCACCAGTGGGGACAGGATCTCTGGGGCCAACGTCCTGACTTTC.

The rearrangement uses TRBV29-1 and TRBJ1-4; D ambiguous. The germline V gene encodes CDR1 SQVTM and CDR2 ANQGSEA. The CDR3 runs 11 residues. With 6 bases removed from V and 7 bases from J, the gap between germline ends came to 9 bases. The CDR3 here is CSVVAGEKLFF. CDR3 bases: TGCAGCGTAGTGGCGGGTGAAAAACTGTTTTTT.

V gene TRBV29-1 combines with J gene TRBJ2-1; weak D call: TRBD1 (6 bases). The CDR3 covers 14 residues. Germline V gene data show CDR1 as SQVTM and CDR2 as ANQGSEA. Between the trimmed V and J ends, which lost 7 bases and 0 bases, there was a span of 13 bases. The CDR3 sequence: CSDVRGFSYNEQFF. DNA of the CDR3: TGCAGCGATGTCAGGGGATTCTCCTACAATGAGCAGTTCTTC.

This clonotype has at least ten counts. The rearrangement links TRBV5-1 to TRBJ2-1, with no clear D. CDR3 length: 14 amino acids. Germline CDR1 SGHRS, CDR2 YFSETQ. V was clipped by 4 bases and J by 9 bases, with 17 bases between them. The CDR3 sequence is CASSPADPRSEQFF. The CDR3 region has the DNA TGCGCCAGCAGCCCGGCCGACCCAAGGAGTGAGCAGTTCTTC.

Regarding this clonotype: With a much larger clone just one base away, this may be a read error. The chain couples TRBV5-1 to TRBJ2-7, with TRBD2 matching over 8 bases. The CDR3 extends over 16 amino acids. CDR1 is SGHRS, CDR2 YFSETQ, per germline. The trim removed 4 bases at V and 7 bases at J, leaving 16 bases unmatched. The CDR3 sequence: CASSPAGGQPYNEQYF. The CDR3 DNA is TGCGCCAGCAGCCCCGCGGGGGGCCAGCCCTACAATGAGCAGTACTTC.

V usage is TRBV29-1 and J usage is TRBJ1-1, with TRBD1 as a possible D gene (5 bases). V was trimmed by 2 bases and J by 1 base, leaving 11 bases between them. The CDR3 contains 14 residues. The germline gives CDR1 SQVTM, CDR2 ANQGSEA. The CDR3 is CSVEKKGRNTEAFF. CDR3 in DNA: TGCAGCGTTGAAAAAAAGGGACGGAACACTGAAGCTTTCTTT. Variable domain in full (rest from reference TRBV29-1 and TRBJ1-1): SAVISQKPSRDICQRGTSLTIQCQVDSQVTMMFWYRQQPGQSLTLIATANQGSEATYESGFVIDKFPISRPNLTFSTLTVSNMSPEDSSIYLCSVEKKGRNTEAFFGQGTRLTVV.

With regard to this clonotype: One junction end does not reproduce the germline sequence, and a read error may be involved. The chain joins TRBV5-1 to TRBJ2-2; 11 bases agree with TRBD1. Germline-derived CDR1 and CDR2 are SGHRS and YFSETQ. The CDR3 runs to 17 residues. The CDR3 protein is CASSLRRPGQGAGELLF. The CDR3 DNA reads TGCGCCAGCAGCTTGAGACGCCCAGGACAGGGGGCCGGGGAGCTGCTTTTT.

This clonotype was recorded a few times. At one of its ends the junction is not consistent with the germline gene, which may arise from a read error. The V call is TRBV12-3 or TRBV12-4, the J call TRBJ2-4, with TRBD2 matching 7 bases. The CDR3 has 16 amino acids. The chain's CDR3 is CASRFGSGTGGNIQYF. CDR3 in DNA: TGTGCCAGCCGTTTTGGATCGGGGACGGGGGGAAACATTCAGTACTTC.

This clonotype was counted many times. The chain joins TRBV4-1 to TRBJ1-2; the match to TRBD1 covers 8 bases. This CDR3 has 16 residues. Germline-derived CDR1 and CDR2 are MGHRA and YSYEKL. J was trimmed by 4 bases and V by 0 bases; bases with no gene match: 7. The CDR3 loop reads CASSQDRGRLPYGYTF. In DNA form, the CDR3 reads TGCGCCAGCAGCCAAGACAGGGGGCGTCTCCCCTATGGCTACACCTTC.

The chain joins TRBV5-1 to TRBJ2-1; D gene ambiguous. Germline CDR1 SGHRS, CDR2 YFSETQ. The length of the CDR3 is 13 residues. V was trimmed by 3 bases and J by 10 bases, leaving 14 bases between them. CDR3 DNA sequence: TGCGCCAGCAGCTGGACCCTAGTAGCCGAGCAGTTCTTC. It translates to CASSWTLVAEQFF.